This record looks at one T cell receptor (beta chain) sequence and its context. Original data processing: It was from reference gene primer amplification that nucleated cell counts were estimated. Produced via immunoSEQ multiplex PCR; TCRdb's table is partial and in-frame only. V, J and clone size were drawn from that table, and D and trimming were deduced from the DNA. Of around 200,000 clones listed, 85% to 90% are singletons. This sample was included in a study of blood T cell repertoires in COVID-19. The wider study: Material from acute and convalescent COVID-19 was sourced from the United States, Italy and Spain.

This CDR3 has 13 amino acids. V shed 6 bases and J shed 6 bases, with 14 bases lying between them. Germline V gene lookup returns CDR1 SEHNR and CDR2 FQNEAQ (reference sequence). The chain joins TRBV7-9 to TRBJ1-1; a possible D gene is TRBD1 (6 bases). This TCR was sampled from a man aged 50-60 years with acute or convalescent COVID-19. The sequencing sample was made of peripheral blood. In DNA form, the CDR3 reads TGTGCCAGCAGACCCAACAGGGTTGCTGAAGCTTTCTTT. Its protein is CASRPNRVAEAFF. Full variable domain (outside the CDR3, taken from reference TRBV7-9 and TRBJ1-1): DTGVSQNPRHKITKRGQNVTFRCDPISEHNRLYWYRQTLGQGPEFLTYFQNEAQLEKSRLLSDRFSAERPKGSFSTLEIQRTEQGDSAMYLCASRPNRVAEAFFGQGTRLTVV.